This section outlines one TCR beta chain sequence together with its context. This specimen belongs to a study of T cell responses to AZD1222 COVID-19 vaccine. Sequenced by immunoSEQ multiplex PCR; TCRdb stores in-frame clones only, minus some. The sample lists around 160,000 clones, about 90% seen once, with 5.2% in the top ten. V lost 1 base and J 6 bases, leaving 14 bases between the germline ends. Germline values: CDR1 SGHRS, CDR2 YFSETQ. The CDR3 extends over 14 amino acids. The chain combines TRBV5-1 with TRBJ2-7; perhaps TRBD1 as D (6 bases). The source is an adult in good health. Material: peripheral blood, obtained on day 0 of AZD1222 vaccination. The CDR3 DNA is TGCGCCAGCAGCTTGACAGGGTCTGGGGGCGAGCAGTACTTC. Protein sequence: CASSLTGSGGEQYF.